This TCR beta chain was profiled in a study of PD-L1 blockade in urothelial cancer. The method was immunoSEQ multiplex PCR; TCRdb's version includes in-frame clones alone and lacks a portion of them. The top ten hold under 15% of the sample, which has about 79,000 clones, approximately 86% seen once. The germline V gene has CDR1 SGHRS and CDR2 YFSETQ. The CDR3 consists of 18 residues. The junction had 12 bases not matched to a gene; V was cut back by 4 bases and J by 0 bases. Time point meaning: pretreatment peripheral blood. V is TRBV5-1 and J is TRBJ2-4; 8 bases are shared with TRBD2. This clonotype originated in a man aged 55 to 69 with urothelial cancer. Sequenced here: PBMCs, sampled around atezolizumab (anti-PD-L1) treatment. CDR3 residues: CASSALFRGGQAKNIQYF. CDR3 DNA: TGCGCCAGCAGCGCCCTTTTCCGCGGGGGGCAAGCCAAAAACATTCAGTACTTC.